This paragraph reports one TCR beta chain. No antigen is known for it. Base qualities are missing; no much larger clone stands one base away. This entry belongs to a study of post-analysis software for immune sequencing data (dated by TCRdb to between 2014 and 2017). For the wider study: Recorded disease courses included relapsing-remitting, secondary progressive and progressive-relapsing multiple sclerosis, with some patients lacking subtype annotation. The patient repertoires were set against ten to eleven previously published healthy control repertoires from donors whose ages ranged from roughly 6 to 27 years. A subset of samples was prepared in parallel using single-end sample barcoding, then pooled and co-amplified after Illumina adapter ligation.

Broad study findings and their caveats: When samples were clustered directly using the F measure, samples prepared in the same batch co-clustered strongly, which prompted a batch-effect correction. The control group was slightly older than the multiple sclerosis patient group. Significantly higher frequencies in patients than in controls were found for roughly 5 TRBV segments, including TRBV5-6, TRBV5-1 and TRBV20-1. Significantly lower normalized Chao1 diversity was found in multiple sclerosis patients than in controls, suggesting substantial peripheral T-cell clonal expansion.

CDR1 LGHNT and CDR2 FRNRAP are derived from the germline V gene. From its cysteine to its phenylalanine, the CDR3 spans 14 amino acids. The retained sequence is limited to the CDR3, 42 bases, with the frame set at the first base. The junction carries 13 bases between V and J, which are trimmed by 3 bases and 7 bases respectively. TCR beta repertoires were profiled from peripheral blood of roughly 13 young patients with multiple sclerosis to demonstrate the VDJtools post-analysis software. Multiple sclerosis patients were children and adolescents aged roughly 6 to 17 years. Library construction relied on PCR. For sequencing, an Illumina HiSeq 2500 was employed. Unique molecular identifiers were incorporated into TCR beta cDNA libraries to reduce PCR and sequencing biases. Per 1 to 10 million input T cells, approximately 500,000 cDNA molecules were obtained, such that each molecule approximated one T cell. The same protocol used for the earlier healthy control dataset was applied to prepare and sequence the patient libraries. Within a given batch, samples were prepared together, multiplexed and sequenced on the same HiSeq lane. As for how the authors treated the data: MIGEC was used to process the raw barcoded reads, and molecular identifier groups with only a single read were discarded before consensus assembly and CDR3 extraction. Clonotype tables were post-analysed with VDJtools, normalizing diversity by down-sampling all datasets to the smallest sample size. Repertoire overlap clustering matched CDR3 amino acid but not nucleotide sequences to correct batch-related cross-sample contamination. TCRdb's own reprocessing of the public reads used fastp at Q25 and MiXCR and kept productive beta chains. Records with the same CDR3 protein are collapsed into one entry carrying the most frequent genes and DNA. V and J calls and clone size were set by TCRdb, not the authors. For this sample there are about 180,000 distinct CDR3 sequences; around 28% appear just once. The ten largest clonotypes hold approximately 1.5% of the sample.

The chain was built from TRBV12-5 and TRBJ1-5, with TRBD1 perhaps the D gene, on 5 matching bases. Sample: blood. The TCR sequence derives from a girl aged 10 to 17 with multiple sclerosis. The CDR3 region has the sequence CASGFQPGGQPQHF. The DNA reads as follows: TGTGCTAGTGGTTTCCAACCCGGGGGGCAGCCCCAGCATTTT.